These 27 T cell receptor gamma chains were sequenced from one sample in a study of gamma-delta chains in newborns, infants, children. TCRdb redid the clone calls on the reads with CATT. This table holds around 1,200 gamma-chain clones, 56% found once. The sample comprised blood. Every receptor here comes from a child who was a newborn, infant or young child, either healthy, febrile or measles-vaccinated (not recorded which).

A word on this clone: One base away lies a much larger clone, so this may be a sequencing read error. The rearrangement joins TRGV5 to TRGJ1 or TRGJ2. Matching the DNA to germline supplied the J gene, which TCRdb does not give. The CDR3 has 13 amino acids. Germline values: CDR1 VINAFY, CDR2 YDVSNSKD. The CDR3 sequence: CATWNRLDYKKLF. The CDR3 region has the DNA TGTGCCACCTGGAACAGGCTCGATTATAAGAAACTCTTT.

By sample share, this clone is large. The J gene is TRGJ1 or TRGJ2, the V gene TRGV8. V was pared by 3 bases and J by 4 bases, with 3 bases of the junction left unmatched. Germline V lookup: CDR1 VENAVY, CDR2 YDSYNSRV. The CDR3 has 12 amino acids. The CDR3 reads CATWDWYYKKLF. Written as DNA, the CDR3 is TGTGCCACCTGGGATTGGTATTATAAGAAACTCTTT.

The chain uses TRGV8 and TRGJ1 or TRGJ2. This CDR3 comprises 14 residues. Germline trimming cut 5 bases from V and 0 bases from J; bases unmatched to any gene: 7. Germline V CDR1 and CDR2: VENAVY, YDSYNSRV. This CDR3 reads CATWAYGNYYKKLF. The CDR3 DNA reads as TGTGCCACCTGGGCCTACGGGAATTATTATAAGAAACTCTTT.

On this clone itself: Just one base apart from a much larger clone, this may be a read error. The rearrangement joins TRGV3 to TRGJ1 or TRGJ2. Germline matching of the DNA provided the J gene here, since TCRdb leaves it blank. In germline, CDR1 is VTNTFY, CDR2 YDVSTARD (reference sequence). The CDR3 sequence is 12 residues long. V lost 0 bases and J lost 12; bases outside the gene matches: 8. The CDR3 bases are TGTGCCACCTGGGACAGGCCTTGGACGAAACTCTTT. Encoded protein: CATWDRPWTKLF.

Notes on this clone: One end of the junction is discordant with germline, which a read error may explain. The rearrangement joins TRGV2 to TRGJ1 or TRGJ2. The J gene, not given by TCRdb, was assigned here from a germline match of the nucleotide sequence. The germline V gene encodes CDR1 EGSNGY and CDR2 YDSYNSKV. The CDR3 has 15 amino acids. This chain's CDR3 is CATWDGAGIDYKKLF. CDR3 nucleotide sequence: TGCGCCACCTGGGACGGGGCCGGCATTGATTATAAGAAACTCTTT.

This chain links TRGV4 with TRGJ1 or TRGJ2. V was pared by 1 base and J by 4 bases, with 4 bases of the junction left unmatched. CDR1 and CDR2 (germline): EGSTGY, YDSYTSSV. The length of the CDR3 is 13 residues. The CDR3 DNA reads as TGTGCCACCTGGGATGGTCGGTATTATAAGAAACTCTTT. Its protein product is CATWDGRYYKKLF.

The chain combines TRGV4 with TRGJ1 or TRGJ2. TCRdb leaves out the J gene; it was filled in here by matching the DNA to germline. With V trimmed by 3 bases and J by 7 bases, 6 bases remained unmatched. Germline loops: CDR1 EGSTGY, CDR2 YDSYTSSV. The CDR3 is made up of 12 amino acids. CDR3 residues: CATWDWEYKKLF. DNA for the CDR3: TGTGCCACCTGGGATTGGGAGTATAAGAAACTCTTT.

The chain recombines TRGV4 with TRGJ1 or TRGJ2. The J gene comes from matching the DNA to germline here; TCRdb lacks it. V lost 4 bases to trimming and J lost 2 bases; unmatched junction nucleotides: 5. The V gene's germline CDR1 is EGSTGY and CDR2 YDSYTSSV. This CDR3 contains 13 residues. Written as DNA, the CDR3 is TGTGCCACCTGGGAGGTGTATTATTATAAGAAACTCTTT. It encodes CATWEVYYYKKLF.

This clone is large (0.1 to 1%). The gene calls are TRGV4 and TRGJ1 or TRGJ2. TCRdb carries no J gene annotation; the J gene was assigned here by matching the DNA with germline. The J segment lost 0 bases and the V segment lost 0 bases, leaving 5 bases of the junction unmatched. This CDR3 spans 15 amino acids. Looked up from germline, CDR1 is EGSTGY and CDR2 is YDSYTSSV. The CDR3 DNA reads as TGTGCCACCTGGGATGGGCCGGTGAATTATTATAAGAAACTCTTT. Protein: CATWDGPVNYYKKLF.

V and J are TRGV3 and TRGJ1 or TRGJ2. No J gene was available from TCRdb, and it was assigned here by a germline match of the DNA. The CDR3 is 14 residues long. Unmatched junction bases numbered 9, after V lost 3 bases and J lost 4 bases. From germline, CDR1 is VTNTFY and CDR2 YDVSTARD (reference sequence). The CDR3 DNA follows: TGTGCCACCTGGGACGGGCCGTGGTATTATAAGAAACTCTTT. It is translated as CATWDGPWYYKKLF.

About this clone itself: This clone may be a read error of a much larger clone one base away. The chain is built from TRGV3 and TRGJ1 or TRGJ2. No J gene is reported in TCRdb; it was inferred here by comparing the DNA with germline. Germline-derived CDR1 and CDR2 are VTNTFY and YDVSTARD (reference sequence). The CDR3 extends over 12 amino acids. The V segment lost 0 bases and the J segment 12 bases; nucleotides outside the gene matches: 8. The CDR3 loop is CATWDRHWAKLF. The CDR3 DNA reads TGTGCCACCTGGGACAGGCATTGGGCGAAACTCTTT.

This chain joins TRGV9 and TRGJP. The J gene comes from matching the DNA to germline here; TCRdb lacks it. The CDR3 loop spans 16 amino acids. Germline V lookup: CDR1 GITISATS, CDR2 ISYDGTV (reference sequence). Losses at the gene ends were 2 bases for V and 8 bases for J; bases not matched to a gene: 6. CDR3 loop: CALWEARQLGKKIKVF. CDR3 nucleotides: TGTGCCTTGTGGGAGGCGCGGCAGTTGGGCAAAAAAATCAAGGTATTT.

Judged by abundance, this clone is large. This chain joins TRGV4 and TRGJP2. TCRdb leaves out the J gene; it was filled in here by matching the DNA to germline. The CDR3 sequence is 13 residues long. V trimming: 2 bases; J trimming: 5 bases; junction bases outside the gene matches: 2. Germline CDR1 and CDR2: EGSTGY and YDSYTSSV. The CDR3 region has the DNA TGTGCCACCTGGGATGACAGTGATTGGATCAAGACGTTT. Residues: CATWDDSDWIKTF.

In the case of this clone: Possible read error: a much larger clone is one base away. The chain links TRGV4 to TRGJ1 or TRGJ2. Here the J gene came from matching the DNA to germline, since TCRdb omits it. CDR3 length: 11 residues. Germline V gene sequence: CDR1 EGSTGY, CDR2 YDSYTSSV. Here the CDR3 DNA reads TGTGCCACCTGGGATTATCATAAGAAACTCTTT. Its protein product is CATWDYHKKLF.

This clone turned up a few times. The V gene is TRGV5, the J gene TRGJ1 or TRGJ2. TCRdb supplies no J gene; here it was assigned by aligning the nucleotide sequence to germline. V lost 1 base and J lost 3; bases outside the gene matches: 6. This CDR3 is built from 14 residues. Germline V lookup: CDR1 VINAFY, CDR2 YDVSNSKD. The CDR3 DNA reads as TGTGCCACCTGGGACAGCCCCCTTTATTATAAGAAACTCTTT. It is translated as CATWDSPLYYKKLF.

Turning to this clone: Possible read error: a much larger clone is one base away. The rearrangement joins TRGV4 to TRGJ1 or TRGJ2. Because TCRdb records no J gene, it was assigned here through a match of the DNA to germline. CDR1 and CDR2 (germline): EGSTGY, YDSYTSSV. This CDR3 region has 13 residues. The CDR3 protein is CATRDVLEYKKLF. Here the CDR3 DNA reads TGTGCCACCAGGGATGTGTTGGAGTATAAGAAACTCTTT.

This chain uses TRGV5 with TRGJ1 or TRGJ2. As TCRdb names no J gene, one was assigned here on the basis of a DNA match to germline. Germline V gene lookup returns CDR1 VINAFY and CDR2 YDVSNSKD. This CDR3 is built from 11 residues. V lost 12 bases and J lost 11; bases outside the gene matches: 16. The CDR3, as DNA: TGTGCCGCCGGGGACAGGCACCAGAAACTCTTT. Its translation: CAAGDRHQKLF.

V and J are TRGV9 and TRGJ1 or TRGJ2. Assignment of the J gene here rests on matching the DNA to germline, because TCRdb gives none. The V gene's germline CDR1 is GITISATS and CDR2 ISYDGTV (reference sequence). The CDR3 covers 16 residues. The V gene end was trimmed by 4 bases and the J gene end by 0 bases; junction bases not matched to a gene: 12. The CDR3 loop is CALWDQFRRNYYKKLF. The CDR3 bases are TGTGCCTTGTGGGACCAATTCCGCCGGAATTATTATAAGAAACTCTTT.

In regard to this clone: One end of the junction fails to match germline, which may point to a read error. This chain uses TRGV4 with TRGJ1 or TRGJ2. Germline matching of the DNA provided the J gene here, since TCRdb leaves it blank. The CDR3 runs 11 residues. Germline V gene data show CDR1 as EGSTGY and CDR2 as YDSYTSSV. Here the CDR3 reads CATGDEDKKLF. CDR3 nucleotide sequence: TGTGCCACCGGGGATGAGGATAAGAAACTCTTT.

The chain combines TRGV9 with TRGJ1 or TRGJ2. TCRdb offers no J gene call, so here the DNA was matched to germline to obtain one. CDR1 GITISATS and CDR2 ISYDGTV come from the germline V gene (reference sequence). The CDR3 loop spans 14 amino acids. V dropped 2 bases and J dropped 4; count of bases not matched to a gene: 8. DNA for the CDR3: TGTGCCTTGTGGGAGGCGCAGCGCTATTATAAGAAACTCTTT. Its translation: CALWEAQRYYKKLF.

Details on this clone: Relative to the germline gene, one junction end is altered; a read error may explain this. DNA for the CDR3: TGTGCCACCTGTGATGGGAATTATAAGAAACTCTTT. Protein product: CATCDGNYKKLF. The V and J genes are TRGV4 and TRGJ1 or TRGJ2. Since TCRdb gives no J gene, matching the DNA to germline was used here to assign it. This CDR3 is built from 12 residues. Germline CDR1 is EGSTGY and CDR2 is YDSYTSSV.

This clone showed up just a few times. This chain connects TRGV8 to TRGJP2. The CDR3 sequence is 14 residues long. With V trimmed by 0 bases and J by 3 bases, 1 base remained unmatched. CDR1 is VENAVY, CDR2 YDSYNSRV, per germline. CDR3 DNA sequence: TGTGCCACCTGGGATAGGGGTAGTGATTGGATCAAGACGTTT. It specifies CATWDRGSDWIKTF.

This clone is deemed large. V gene TRGV4 combines with J gene TRGJP1. Here the J gene was assigned by germline matching of the DNA, as TCRdb has none. From germline, CDR1 is EGSTGY and CDR2 YDSYTSSV. The CDR3 length is 14 residues. Trimming removed 3 bases from V and 2 bases from J; junction bases left unmatched: 3. The CDR3 sequence: CATWDKTTGWFKIF. In nucleotides, the CDR3 is TGTGCCACCTGGGATAAGACCACTGGTTGGTTCAAGATATTT.

This clone was observed a single time. Since a much larger clone is just one base distant, this may be a read error. The chain joins TRGV3 to TRGJ1 or TRGJ2. The J gene, not given by TCRdb, was assigned here from a germline match of the nucleotide sequence. Germline V lookup: CDR1 VTNTFY, CDR2 YDVSTARD (reference sequence). V was clipped by 3 bases and J by 3 bases; unmatched bases: 14. CDR3 size: 16 residues. The chain's CDR3 is CATWDPLPPFYYKKLF. The CDR3 DNA reads as TGTGCCACCTGGGACCCGCTTCCCCCTTTTTATTATAAGAAACTCTTT.

Comment on this clone: A much larger clone sits a single nucleotide away, making a read error possible. No J gene was assigned, while the V gene was called as TRGV4. This CDR3 is built from 13 residues. CDR1 and CDR2 from the germline V gene are EGSTGY and YDSYTSSV. The CDR3 is CATWDSAYYKKLF. The CDR3 DNA follows: TGTGCCACCTGGGATTCGGCATATTATAAGAAGCTCTTT.

No J gene was assigned, while the V gene was called as TRGV3. The germline gives CDR1 VTNTFY, CDR2 YDVSTARD (reference sequence). The CDR3 is 14 residues long. The chain's CDR3 is CATWDRPVYYKELF. In nucleotides, the CDR3 is TGTGCCACCTGGGACAGGCCTGTTTATTATAAGGAACTCTTT.

A note on this clone: The same CDR3 is also encoded by other DNA sequences in this sample. The J gene was not called, though the V gene is TRGV9. CDR3 size: 11 residues. The germline V gene encodes CDR1 GITISATS and CDR2 ISYDGTV (reference sequence). CDR3 sequence reads: CALWDGYKKLF. The CDR3 DNA is TGTGCCTTGTGGGACGGGTATAAGAAACTATTT.